This T cell receptor (beta chain) was documented in a study of blood T cell repertoires in COVID-19. Study summary: Acute-phase and convalescent COVID-19 samples originated in the United States, Italy and Spain. The analysed material was cDNA or gDNA that came from T cells, B-cell-depleted T cells, or PBMCs.

Unmatched junction bases numbered 7, after V lost 6 bases and J lost 8 bases. CDR3 length equals 14 residues. In germline, CDR1 is MNHEY, CDR2 SVGAGI. In the original analysis: Nucleated cell number was recorded as an estimate derived from reference gene primer amplification. This table comes from immunoSEQ multiplex PCR, and its TCRdb copy is limited to in-frame clones, with some not included. For V, J and clone size, that table is used; D and trimming come from the DNA. The table lists approximately 69,000 clones, approximately 87% of them singletons, with around a sixth in the top ten. This receptor was taken from a woman older than 75 with acute or convalescent COVID-19. Sequenced: peripheral blood. This rearrangement joins TRBV6-5 to TRBJ2-1, with 10 bases identical to TRBD1. CDR3 DNA sequence: TGTGCCAGCAGGGCTCGACAGGGGGCCTATGAGCAGTTCTTC. Protein product: CASRARQGAYEQFF.